This TCR beta chain was obtained from a study of blood T cell repertoires in COVID-19. Study context: Samples representing acute and convalescent COVID-19 were sourced from the United States, Italy and Spain.

This table comes from immunoSEQ multiplex PCR, and its TCRdb copy is limited to in-frame clones, with some not included. The sample consists of roughly 230,000 clones, about 80% of them appearing once. Germline V CDR1 and CDR2: SGHTA, FQGNSA. Trimming left V 6 bases short and J 2 bases short, with 10 bases between. The CDR3 sequence is 13 residues long. Residents of under 25 US areas, aged 18 to 89 years, made up the participants. The sequence came from a man aged 45 to 65 who had recovered from COVID-19. Sequences were obtained from PBMCs or T cells enriched from blood (not recorded which). This chain uses TRBV7-2 with TRBJ2-5, with D perhaps TRBD2 (5 bases). The CDR3 protein is CASSSGLQETQYF. The CDR3 region has the DNA TGTGCCAGCAGTTCCGGACTTCAAGAGACCCAGTACTTC.